This TCR beta chain comes out of a study of shared clonotypes between healthy human individuals. Germline trimming cut 7 bases from V and 6 bases from J; bases unmatched to any gene: 9. The CDR3 runs 14 residues. Germline loops: CDR1 MNHEY, CDR2 SVGAGI. Sequencing was performed with immunoSEQ multiplex PCR; in TCRdb, only in-frame clones are kept and a portion is missing. The table shows around 1.6 million clones, with 95% to 99% occurring only once. Healthy HIV-negative adults with no recent acute infections or vaccinations were recruited as donors. General observations from the study: Though the depth was large, rarefaction showed that sorted-subset sequencing was incomplete. The four-donor shared clonotypes exceeded non-shared clonotypes in generation probability, with non-shared ones scoring lower. As a rule, naive subsets had a larger estimated richness than memory subsets.

In regard to this clone: Its antigen is not identified.

The chain links TRBV6-5 to TRBJ2-7, with 10 bases that match TRBD1. This sequence originates from a man younger than 45 in good health. Sequencing was carried out using naive CD4+ T cells sorted from blood. Stated subset: CD45RA+ positively selected. CDR3 sequence reads: CASIGTGVIAEQYF. The CDR3 nucleotides read TGTGCCAGCATTGGGACAGGGGTAATTGCCGAGCAGTACTTC.